Below are 29 T cell receptor beta chains sequenced from a single sample in a study of post-analysis software for immune sequencing data. Their specific antigens are unknown. Overall study results and limits: The five TRBV segments detected at higher frequency in patients than in controls included TRBV5-6, TRBV5-1 and TRBV20-1.

Libraries were made from TCR beta cDNA, and they carried unique molecular identifiers. TCRdb ran MiXCR on the PCR reads and lists one entry per CDR3 protein. The sample yields 350,000 to 500,000 distinct CDR3 sequences, roughly 40% seen once. Input material: blood. The source is a girl aged 2 to 9 with multiple sclerosis.

This clonotype turned up a few times. The chain has TRBV27 and TRBJ2-1, with TRBD2 identical over 7 bases. The CDR3 loop spans 15 amino acids. V lost 0 bases, J lost 3 bases, and 2 bases stayed unmatched. In germline, CDR1 is MNHEY, CDR2 SMNVEV (reference sequence). CDR3 DNA: TGTGCCAGCAGTTTATCGTCTAGCGGCTACAATGAGCAGTTCTTC. This gives the protein CASSLSSSGYNEQFF.

In its sample, this clonotype was seen a few times. The chain uses TRBV28 and TRBJ2-1; tentatively, D is TRBD2 (5 bases). V was trimmed by 4 bases and J by 12 bases, leaving 16 bases between them. The CDR3 consists of 13 residues. CDR1 and CDR2 from the germline V gene are MDHEN and SYDVKM. The CDR3 region has the DNA TGTGCCAGCAGTTCATACAAAGAGGGTGGGCAGTTCTTC. It is translated as CASSSYKEGGQFF.

V usage is TRBV20-1 and J usage is TRBJ2-7; D remains ambiguous. The germline CDR1 and CDR2 sequences are DFQATT and SNEGSKA (reference sequence). Trimming left V 3 bases short and J 4 bases short, with 7 bases between. CDR3 length equals 11 residues. The CDR3 DNA reads as TGCAGTGCTAGGATAACTTACGAGCAGTACTTC. The encoded protein is CSARITYEQYF.

This clonotype appeared a few times. This chain joins TRBV12-3 or TRBV12-4 and TRBJ2-1, with a weak D call TRBD2 (6 bases). The CDR3 is 15 residues long. Deletions cut 3 bases from V and 6 bases from J, with 15 bases between. CDR3 DNA sequence: TGTGCCAGCAGTTTCGTCGGGGGTGGGTCCAATGAGCAGTTCTTC. Amino acid sequence: CASSFVGGGSNEQFF.

In its sample, this clonotype was seen a few times. V and J are TRBV3-1 and TRBJ1-5; no clear D. Germline V CDR1 and CDR2: LGHDT, YNNKEL (reference sequence). V was clipped by 0 bases and J by 0 bases, with 3 bases between them. CDR3 length equals 14 residues. The CDR3 sequence is CASSQEYSNQPQHF. The CDR3 DNA is TGTGCCAGCAGCCAAGAGTATAGCAATCAGCCCCAGCATTTT.

This clonotype was seen a few times. This rearrangement joins TRBV14 to TRBJ1-2; D ambiguous. This CDR3 has 11 residues. V was clipped by 1 base and J by 11 bases, with 8 bases between them. Germline lookup yields CDR1 SGHDN and CDR2 FVKESK. The CDR3: CASSQGRTYTF. CDR3 nucleotides: TGTGCCAGCAGCCAAGGACGGACTTACACCTTC.

This chain uses TRBV5-1 with TRBJ2-5, with a weak D call TRBD1 (6 bases). Trimming left V 0 bases short and J 1 base short, with 13 bases between. Germline-derived CDR1 and CDR2 are SGHRS and YFSETQ. The CDR3 spans 16 residues. CDR3 sequence reads: CASSLVDSSFQETQYF. CDR3 nucleotide sequence: TGCGCCAGCAGCTTGGTGGACAGTTCCTTCCAAGAGACCCAGTACTTC.

The V and J genes are TRBV21-1 and TRBJ2-7; the table's D call of TRBD1 was not tested on the DNA. TRBV21-1 is a pseudogene segment. The CDR3 loop spans 16 amino acids. CDR3 in amino acids: CASSALRDRGTYEQYF. DNA of the CDR3: TGTGCCAGCAGCGCTCTCCGGGACAGGGGAACCTACGAGCAGTACTTC.

This clonotype appeared a few times. The V and J genes are TRBV28 and TRBJ2-3; D call uncertain. Germline CDR1 and CDR2: MDHEN and SYDVKM. V lost 0 bases and J lost 6, with 4 bases in between. This CDR3 spans 12 amino acids. CDR3 DNA sequence: TGTGCCAGCAGTTTATGGGCGGATACGCAGTATTTT. Protein: CASSLWADTQYF.

The table lists this clonotype with a few counts. V and J are TRBV20-1 and TRBJ2-7; D remains ambiguous. The length of the CDR3 is 15 residues. Germline CDR1 DFQATT, CDR2 SNEGSKA (reference sequence). Trimming removed 0 bases at V and 3 bases at J, with 15 bases between. DNA of the CDR3: TGCAGTGCTAGAGACGGCAGACGACCCTACTACGAGCAGTACTTC. This translates into CSARDGRRPYYEQYF.

This clonotype was detected only a few times. V usage is TRBV7-9 and J usage is TRBJ2-1, with unresolved D. Germline CDR1 is SEHNR and CDR2 is FQNEAQ (reference sequence). The V and J ends lost 5 bases and 4 bases respectively, with 6 bases between them. CDR3 length: 12 amino acids. DNA for the CDR3: TGTGCCAGCAGCACGAAATACAATGAGCAGTTCTTC. This translates into CASSTKYNEQFF.

This clonotype occurred a few times. The chain employs TRBV6-5 and TRBJ2-5, with 7 positions matching TRBD1. Looked up from germline, CDR1 is MNHEY and CDR2 is SVGAGI. The CDR3 sequence is 14 residues long. J lost 6 bases, V lost 1 base, and 5 bases had no gene match. CDR3 residues: CASSYFDRDQTQYF. In DNA, the CDR3 is TGTGCCAGCAGTTACTTTGACAGGGACCAGACCCAGTACTTC.

The chain recombines TRBV10-3 with TRBJ1-6; no reliable D call. This CDR3 spans 14 amino acids. CDR1 ENHRY and CDR2 SYGVKD come from the germline V gene. Trimming left V 0 bases short and J 10 bases short, with 10 bases between. Here the CDR3 DNA reads TGTGCCATCAGTGAGTCGGTCCAGAGATCACCCCTCCACTTT. Residues: CAISESVQRSPLHF.

The chain carries TRBV12-3 or TRBV12-4 and TRBJ2-5; 10 bases line up with TRBD2. The CDR3 sequence is 15 residues long. The junction had 9 bases not matched to a gene; V was cut back by 9 bases and J by 2 bases. CDR3: CASAPGLAQQETQYF. Written as DNA, the CDR3 is TGTGCCAGTGCTCCGGGACTAGCGCAACAAGAGACCCAGTACTTC.

The chain combines TRBV13 with TRBJ2-7; the match to TRBD1 covers 12 bases. V was pared by 5 bases and J by 4 bases, with 6 bases of the junction left unmatched. Germline lookup yields CDR1 PRHDT and CDR2 FYEKMQ (reference sequence). This CDR3 is 15 amino acids long. Here the CDR3 DNA reads TGTGCCAGCAGCCATGGGACAGGGGGCTCGTACGAGCAGTACTTC. Its translation: CASSHGTGGSYEQYF. Full variable domain (outside the CDR3, taken from reference TRBV13 and TRBJ2-7): AAGVIQSPRHLIKEKRETATLKCYPIPRHDTVYWYQQGPGQDPQFLISFYEKMQSDKGSIPDRFSAQQFSDYHSELNMSSLELGDSALYFCASSHGTGGSYEQYFGPGTRLTVT.

This clonotype was seen more than once but under ten times. The chain recombines TRBV9 with TRBJ2-7; 9 nucleotides match TRBD1. The CDR3 contains 14 residues. Germline V gene lookup returns CDR1 SGDLS and CDR2 YYNGEE. V dropped 2 bases and J dropped 2; count of bases not matched to a gene: 2. The CDR3 sequence is CASSVGTGPYEQYF. CDR3 nucleotides: TGTGCCAGCAGCGTGGGGACAGGGCCCTACGAGCAGTACTTC. The full variable domain, with the rest looked up from reference TRBV9 and TRBJ2-7, is DSGVTQTPKHLITATGQRVTLRCSPRSGDLSVYWYQQSLDQGLQFLIQYYNGEERAKGNILERFSAQQFPDLHSELNLSSLELGDSALYFCASSVGTGPYEQYFGPGTRLTVT.

V and J are TRBV14 and TRBJ2-3; the D gene is possibly TRBD2 (6 bases). From germline, CDR1 is SGHDN and CDR2 FVKESK. CDR3 length equals 16 residues. V lost 3 bases and J lost 1, with 14 bases in between. DNA of the CDR3: TGTGCCAGCAGCCAGACGCGCGGGACCCGCACAGATACGCAGTATTTT. Encoded protein: CASSQTRGTRTDTQYF.

This clonotype is a singleton in its sample. The chain carries TRBV7-2 and TRBJ1-2; maybe TRBD1 (5 bases). Germline V gene lookup returns CDR1 SGHTA and CDR2 FQGNSA. Trimming pared 3 bases from V and 10 bases from J, leaving 9 bases between. The CDR3 covers 11 residues. The CDR3, as DNA: TGTGCCAGCAGCTTGGGGCGTAACTACACCTTC. Translating it yields CASSLGRNYTF.

This chain uses TRBV7-9 with TRBJ2-1, with 7 nucleotides matching TRBD2. Trimming cost V 5 bases and J 0 bases; bases outside gene matches: 4. Germline lookup yields CDR1 SEHNR and CDR2 FQNEAQ (reference sequence). CDR3 length equals 15 residues. The CDR3 reads CASSPWGGSYNEQFF. CDR3 bases: TGTGCCAGCAGCCCATGGGGGGGCTCCTACAATGAGCAGTTCTTC.

This clonotype was seen a few times. The chain recombines TRBV12-5 with TRBJ1-2; D is perhaps TRBD1 (6 bases). The CDR3 loop spans 14 amino acids. Trimming stripped 4 bases from V and 3 bases from J, with 12 bases between. The V gene's germline CDR1 is LGHNT and CDR2 FRNRAP. CDR3 protein: CASGWQTGYYGYTF. CDR3 in DNA: TGTGCTAGTGGTTGGCAGACAGGATACTATGGCTACACCTTC.

The chain links TRBV6-5 to TRBJ2-5; 8 nucleotides line up with TRBD1. Germline CDR1 and CDR2: MNHEY and SVGAGI. V shed 0 bases, J shed 4 bases, and the junction held 7 bases outside the gene matches. The CDR3 runs 16 residues. CDR3 coding DNA: TGTGCCAGCAGTTACTCGTGGACAGGGATGGGAGAGACCCAGTACTTC. Residues: CASSYSWTGMGETQYF.

J is TRBJ2-7 and V is TRBV7-9; 8 bases fit TRBD1. The V segment lost 1 base and the J segment 4 bases; nucleotides outside the gene matches: 9. The germline V gene encodes CDR1 SEHNR and CDR2 FQNEAQ (reference sequence). CDR3 length: 16 amino acids. The CDR3 DNA follows: TGTGCCAGCAGCTTAGAAGGGTCAGGGGGCTATTACGAGCAGTACTTC. Translated, it gives CASSLEGSGGYYEQYF.

This clonotype was observed a handful of times. The chain is built from TRBV5-1 and TRBJ2-7, with D possibly TRBD2 on 7 matching bases. The J call is uncertain, as TRBJ2-5 better fits the DNA end. This CDR3 is 15 amino acids long. In germline, CDR1 is SGHRS, CDR2 YFSETQ. The CDR3 region has the DNA TGCGCCAGCAGCTCGCCACGGGGGGCACAAGAGACCCAGTACTTC. Encoded protein: CASSSPRGAQETQYF.

This clonotype has a handful of counts. This sequence joins TRBV29-1 and TRBJ1-2; 9 bases are a match to TRBD1. The germline V gene has CDR1 SQVTM and CDR2 ANQGSEA. This CDR3 contains 13 residues. J was trimmed by 5 bases and V by 3 bases; bases with no gene match: 4. This chain's CDR3 is CSVDPTGGYGYTF. The CDR3 region has the DNA TGCAGCGTTGACCCGACAGGGGGTTATGGCTACACCTTC.

The table lists this clonotype with a few counts. V usage is TRBV12-3 or TRBV12-4 and J usage is TRBJ1-1; 7 nucleotides align to TRBD1. This CDR3 region has 17 residues. The V and J ends lost 6 bases and 5 bases, in that order; junction bases with no gene match: 18. CDR3 bases: TGTGCCAGCAGAATCCTAGGGGCCAGGGGGAGGGGTACTGAAGCTTTCTTT. Protein product: CASRILGARGRGTEAFF.

The chain joins TRBV7-3 to TRBJ2-1; 8 bases line up with TRBD2. J gave up 8 bases and V 5 bases, and 8 bases lay outside the gene matches. Germline assignment: CDR1 SGHTA and CDR2 FQGTGA. The CDR3 covers 14 residues. CDR3 coding DNA: TGTGCCAGCAGCGTTGCGGGGGGTCAGTATGAGCAGTTCTTC. Translation gives CASSVAGGQYEQFF.

This clonotype was observed once. At one end the junction does not follow the germline gene, possibly because of a read error. The gene calls are TRBV29-1 and TRBJ2-7; no clear D gene. This CDR3 contains 13 residues. The germline V gene encodes CDR1 SQVTM and CDR2 ANQGSEA. The CDR3 reads CSVVIAQYNERYF. Here the CDR3 DNA reads TGCAGCGTTGTAATAGCCCAATACAATGAGCGGTACTTC.

The chain joins TRBV4-2 to TRBJ2-1; TRBD1 matches 7 bases. Trimming removed 0 bases from V and 6 bases from J; junction bases left unmatched: 11. Germline-derived CDR1 and CDR2 are LGHNA and YNFKEQ. The CDR3 has 17 amino acids. The CDR3 bases are TGTGCCAGCAGCCAAGAGGGTGCCGGGACAGCTCCCAATGAGCAGTTCTTC. This codes for CASSQEGAGTAPNEQFF.

The CDR3 loop is CASSSPGTGDYEQYF. The CDR3 DNA reads as TGCGCCAGCAGCTCGCCCGGGACAGGGGACTACGAGCAGTACTTC. The genes are TRBV5-1 and TRBJ2-5, with TRBD1 identical over 10 bases. The J call may be mistaken, given a closer DNA end match to TRBJ2-7. CDR3 length: 15 amino acids. Germline V gives CDR1 SGHRS, CDR2 YFSETQ.